What follows are 6 T cell receptor beta chains derived from one specimen sequenced in a study of T cell repertoires in cytomegalovirus infection (dated 2019 in TCRdb). For these TCRs, the target antigens are not known. The sample's treatment or condition label, decoded: in vitro stimulation with specific CMV peptide epitopes to enrich CMV-specific T cells. The sequencer listed for this sample is Illumina HiSeq 1500. The public reads were reanalyzed by TCRdb: fastp trimming at Q25, MiXCR alignment, in-frame beta chains only. Entries that share a CDR3 protein sequence are merged under the most common genes and DNA. The sample table contains around 900,000 distinct CDR3 sequences; only one count was recorded for around 30% of them. Roughly 13% of the sample lies in the top ten. The source was cultured CD8+ T cells from PBMCs, collected from culture after CMV antigen stimulation. The receptors shown here come from a human donor in good health (CMV status not recorded). Some clones in this sample may be carry-over from other donors' samples.

This clonotype was detected many times. This chain joins TRBV7-8 and TRBJ1-1, with 10 bases identical to TRBD1. The CDR3 is 17 amino acids. From germline, CDR1 is SGHVS and CDR2 FQNEAQ. V gave up 5 bases and J gave up 1 base; unmatched junction bases: 10. CDR3 region: CASSTVRQGAKNTEAFF. The CDR3 nucleotides read TGTGCCAGCAGCACCGTCCGACAGGGGGCTAAGAACACTGAAGCTTTCTTT.

In its sample, this clonotype was seen a few times. The chain employs TRBV6-2 or TRBV6-3 and TRBJ2-5; either TRBD1 or TRBD2 may fit D (5 bases each). Trimming shortened V by 2 bases and J by 6 bases, and 7 bases separated the two germline ends. Germline V gene sequence: CDR1 MNHEY, CDR2 SVGEGT. The CDR3 runs 12 residues. CDR3 bases: TGTGCCAGCAGTTACGAGGGGAAGACCCAGTACTTC. Protein sequence: CASSYEGKTQYF.

CDR3 protein: CASSQDQTGSQPQHF. CDR3 DNA sequence: TGCGCCAGCAGCCAAGATCAGACAGGTTCCCAGCCCCAGCATTTT. The rearrangement uses TRBV4-3 and TRBJ1-5; D possibly corresponds to TRBD1 (6 bases). The CDR3 runs to 15 residues. Germline CDR1 is LGHNA and CDR2 is YSLEER. V shed 0 bases and J shed 7 bases, with 13 bases lying between them.

V usage is TRBV6-2 or TRBV6-3 and J usage is TRBJ2-3; D is ambiguous. V lost 8 bases and J 0 bases, leaving 6 bases between the germline ends. CDR1 is MNHEY, CDR2 SVGEGT, per germline. The CDR3 extends over 12 amino acids. DNA for the CDR3: TGTGCCAGCCTCGGGAGCACAGATACGCAGTATTTT. Translation gives CASLGSTDTQYF.

V gene TRBV5-1 combines with J gene TRBJ1-1; 8 bases fit TRBD1. V lost 0 bases to trimming and J lost 7 bases; unmatched junction nucleotides: 5. This CDR3 comprises 14 residues. The germline V gene has CDR1 SGHRS and CDR2 YFSETQ. The CDR3 loop is CASSLGQGQGEAFF. The CDR3 coding sequence is TGCGCCAGCAGCTTGGGACAGGGGCAAGGTGAAGCTTTCTTT.

In its sample, this clonotype was seen a few times. V and J are TRBV27 and TRBJ2-7, with 9 bases fitting TRBD1. CDR3 length equals 13 residues. J lost 6 bases, V lost 6 bases, and 6 bases had no gene match. CDR1 MNHEY and CDR2 SMNVEV come from the germline V gene (reference sequence). CDR3 sequence reads: CASRGQGHLEQYV. In DNA, the CDR3 is TGTGCCAGCAGGGGACAGGGCCATCTCGAGCAGTACGTC.